Listed below are T cell receptor beta chains from one sample, sequenced in a study of CD8 T cells in Susac syndrome. MiXCR, run by TCRdb on the immunoSEQ multiplex PCR reads, gives a single entry per CDR3 protein. The table has 350,000 to 550,000 distinct CDR3 sequences, around 85% seen once; the top ten hold about 0.12%. Sequencing was done on a sample of CD8+ T cells from PBMCs. The receptors here all came from a human donor with multiple sclerosis. Both conserved end residues are part of each CDR3.

j_call: TRBJ2-7
v_call: TRBV28
cdr3_aa: CASSKVPDRGSYEQYF

j_call: TRBJ2-5
v_call: TRBV7-9
cdr3_aa: CASSARTSGSRGRETQYF

j_call: TRBJ2-1
v_call: TRBV10-3
cdr3_aa: CALWTGIGNEQFF

j_call: TRBJ2-7
v_call: TRBV28
cdr3_aa: CASSPIPRVWSYEQYF

j_call: TRBJ1-3
v_call: TRBV2
cdr3_aa: CASSDVRQPPGNTIYF

j_call: TRBJ2-3
v_call: TRBV20-1
cdr3_aa: CSARDPTRDTDTQYF

j_call: TRBJ1-1
v_call: TRBV20-1
cdr3_aa: CSARVGDPVFTEAFF

j_call: TRBJ2-7
v_call: TRBV25-1
cdr3_aa: CASSATQGIYEQYF

j_call: TRBJ2-7
v_call: TRBV7-9
cdr3_aa: CASSIQQETYEQYF

j_call: TRBJ2-1
v_call: TRBV5-1
cdr3_aa: CASSLYGSYNEQFF

j_call: TRBJ2-7
v_call: TRBV19
cdr3_aa: CASNPGQGVHEQYF

j_call: TRBJ1-1
v_call: TRBV5-1
cdr3_aa: CASSSEGWHTEAFF

j_call: TRBJ2-3
v_call: TRBV6-1
cdr3_aa: CASSPPVQGTDTQYF

j_call: TRBJ2-1
v_call: TRBV13
cdr3_aa: CASRPSGTSLLLSSYNEQFF

j_call: TRBJ2-3
v_call: TRBV7-9
cdr3_aa: CASRLFTDTQYF

j_call: TRBJ2-3
v_call: TRBV27
cdr3_aa: CAAGPPLLAGLADTQYF

j_call: TRBJ2-2
v_call: TRBV4-1
cdr3_aa: CASSQYQGHNTGELFF

j_call: TRBJ1-2
v_call: TRBV29-1
cdr3_aa: CSVAEFDGYTF

j_call: TRBJ1-1
v_call: TRBV27
cdr3_aa: CASSPSGPSTEAFF

j_call: TRBJ1-2
v_call: TRBV7-6
cdr3_aa: CASSLHGDGYTF

j_call: TRBJ2-1
v_call: TRBV20-1
cdr3_aa: CSASGRDSYNEQFF

j_call: TRBJ1-1
v_call: TRBV19
cdr3_aa: CASSPIGDFDAEAFF

j_call: TRBJ1-1
v_call: TRBV6-1
cdr3_aa: CASSDDRELNTEAFF

j_call: TRBJ2-3
v_call: TRBV9
cdr3_aa: CASSVFNTDTQYF

j_call: TRBJ2-1
v_call: TRBV4-1
cdr3_aa: CASSRFTQGGSYNEQFF

j_call: TRBJ2-7
v_call: TRBV19
cdr3_aa: CASKDAGPYEQYF

j_call: TRBJ2-7
v_call: TRBV19
cdr3_aa: CASSTDRDWSEQYF

j_call: TRBJ1-1
v_call: TRBV13
cdr3_aa: CASSRGSLGTEAFF

j_call: TRBJ2-2
v_call: TRBV10-1
cdr3_aa: CASSEPTALENTGELFF